The clone carrying this T cell receptor beta chain was found once. Antigen specificity is unknown. The sample originates from a study of response to subunit inactivated influenza vaccine. General study results and limits: A suggestion made by the authors is that each seasonal influenza vaccination recruits few new T cells.

Germline trimming cut 3 bases from V and 5 bases from J; bases unmatched to any gene: 12. The CDR3 runs 18 residues. Each CDR3 protein is one row after TCRdb ran MiXCR on the RT-PCR reads. The sample lists hundreds of thousands of distinct CDR3 sequences, 6.5% to 8% occurring once. The chain links TRBV23-1 to TRBJ2-1; 11 bases line up with TRBD2. TRBV23-1 is placed among ORFs of uncertain function. The source is a man aged 45 to 75 who received an inactivated influenza vaccine. Specimen: PBMCs from blood, collected about 24 months after vaccination. CDR3 in amino acids: CASSQWKGTSGQNNEQFF. In DNA form, the CDR3 reads TGCGCCAGCAGTCAGTGGAAGGGGACTAGCGGACAAAACAATGAGCAGTTCTTC.